The present entry profiles one T cell receptor beta chain with its context. The sample originates from a study of T cell changes during pregnancy in multiple sclerosis. The CDR3 runs to 11 residues. Per the germline V gene, CDR1 is DFQATT and CDR2 is SNEGSKA (reference sequence). V was cut by 7 bases and J by 3 bases, with 9 bases left in between. The assay was immunoSEQ multiplex PCR, and TCRdb's table has in-frame clones only and misses some. Counted here are some 74,000 clones, around 92% occurring once; the ten biggest clones make up less than 2.5%. The TCR comes from a female donor with multiple sclerosis, enrolled in a pregnancy study. The chain links TRBV20-1 to TRBJ1-1; no reliable D call. Sequenced material: peripheral blood, taken before pregnancy. CDR3: CSVSSHTEAFF. The CDR3 DNA sequence: TGCAGTGTTTCCTCTCACACTGAAGCTTTCTTT.